This TCR beta chain appears in the sequencing data of a study of CD8+ T cells in alopecia areata. RNA was extracted and reverse transcribed into cDNA as the sequencing template. The method was immunoSEQ multiplex PCR; TCRdb's version includes in-frame clones alone and lacks a portion of them. The sample yields 25,000 or so clones, approximately 52% seen once. Study-wide findings and caveats: It was less clear whether patients shared TCRs than it was in mice, possibly because of HLA. Normal scalp had lower clonality than lesional scalp, with alopecia totalis/universalis lesions showing this most strongly.

CDR3 size: 14 residues. V dropped 4 bases and J dropped 9 bases, with 16 bases sitting between them. Per germline, CDR1 SNHLY and CDR2 FYNNEI. Turning to this clone: The antigen is not known.

The investigators collected lesional scalp punch biopsies and peripheral blood from alopecia areata patients. PBMCs provided sorted CD4+ and CD8+ T cells. The clonotype originates from a human donor with alopecia areata. Sequencing was carried out using NKG2D-high CD8+ T cells sorted from blood. The V and J genes are TRBV2 and TRBJ2-1, with D possibly matching TRBD2 (6 bases). The CDR3 loop is CASSGGGTGGEQFF. The CDR3 region has the DNA TGTGCCAGCAGTGGTGGCGGGACCGGCGGTGAGCAGTTCTTC.